A single TCR beta chain is shown here with its context. This specimen comes from a study of blood T cell repertoires in COVID-19. About the study: Samples representing acute and convalescent COVID-19 were sourced from the United States, Italy and Spain. In each case, the material was cDNA or gDNA derived from T cells, B-cell-depleted T cells, or PBMCs.

The CDR3 spans 14 residues. Trimming cost V 3 bases and J 8 bases; bases outside gene matches: 10. Germline-derived CDR1 and CDR2 are SGHKS and YYEKEE (reference sequence). The data were produced by immunoSEQ multiplex PCR, yet TCRdb's version contains in-frame clones alone and is incomplete. Found here are about 230,000 clones, approximately 87% of them singletons; the top ten hold under 3%. What was sequenced was peripheral blood. V usage is TRBV5-5 and J usage is TRBJ1-2; TRBD1 matches 7 bases. This receptor was taken from a woman between 70 and 85 years old with active or convalescent COVID-19. The CDR3 bases are TGTGCCAGCAGCTACGCCGGGACAGTTTCGGGCTACACCTTC. It specifies CASSYAGTVSGYTF.